This T cell receptor (beta chain) was identified during a study of T cell changes during pregnancy in multiple sclerosis. Trimming stripped 2 bases from V and 2 bases from J, with 7 bases between. Germline lookup yields CDR1 MNHEY and CDR2 SMNVEV (reference sequence). The CDR3 covers 14 residues. Profiling relied on immunoSEQ multiplex PCR, and the TCRdb table lists in-frame clones only, not all of them. This sample yields tens of thousands of clones, of which around 92% are seen a single time; roughly 0.7% belongs to the top ten. This clone was detected only a few times. The chain carries TRBV27 and TRBJ1-5; no clear D gene. This clonotype was obtained from a female donor in good health, enrolled as a control in a pregnancy study. The material sequenced was peripheral blood, taken in the third trimester of pregnancy. The CDR3 region has the DNA TGTGCCAGCAGTTTACAGCGTGGCAATCAGCCCCAGCATTTT. Its translation is CASSLQRGNQPQHF.